A selection of T cell receptor beta chains follows, all from one sample in a study of cytotoxic CD8 clonotypes in ibrutinib-treated CLL. Sequenced by immunoSEQ multiplex PCR; TCRdb stores in-frame clones only, minus some. The repertoire includes 140,000 to 150,000 clones, roughly 76% of them detected once, and about 5% sits in the top ten. The sequenced sample was PBMCs, obtained after 24 months of ibrutinib treatment. The source of these receptors is a human donor with chronic lymphocytic leukemia. Both conserved end residues are part of each CDR3. A D gene is named only where the DNA matches it firmly. Size values are once, few and many counts, or a class for expanded clones, and some rows have none.

d_call j_call clone_size v_call cdr3_nt cdr3_aa
NA TRBJ2-3 NA TRBV11-2 TGTGCCAGCAGCTCCCAACCCTGGGGCACAGATACGCAGTATTTT CASSSQPWGTDTQYF
TRBD2 TRBJ2-3 NA TRBV19 TGTGCCAGTAGTACCCGGACTAGCGGGAGGGTGTCCGGAACAGATACGCAGTATTTT CASSTRTSGRVSGTDTQYF
NA TRBJ2-1 NA TRBV5-1 TGCGCCAGCAGCCCCCCTGCGGGTGAGCAGTTCTTC CASSPPAGEQFF
TRBD2 TRBJ2-5 NA TRBV30 TGTGCCTGGGGTAGCGGGGGGGCCTCGGAGACCCAGTACTTC CAWGSGGASETQYF
TRBD2 TRBJ2-7 NA TRBV19 TGTGCCAGTAGTACCCAAAGCGGGGCCTACGAGCAGTACTTC CASSTQSGAYEQYF
NA TRBJ1-6 NA TRBV9 TGTGCCAGCAGCGTAGAGGGGGGACCCCTCCACTTT CASSVEGGPLHF
NA TRBJ1-5 NA TRBV7-2 TGTGCCAGCAGCTTAGGCCCCCAGATGGGTCAGCCCCAGCATTTT CASSLGPQMGQPQHF
TRBD1 TRBJ2-3 NA TRBV18 TGTGCCAGCTCACGGGGACAGGGGGCCTCTAGCACAGATACGCAGTATTTT CASSRGQGASSTDTQYF
NA TRBJ1-5 NA TRBV5-1 TGCGCCAGCAGCTTGTGGGGGGATCAGCCCCAGCATTTT CASSLWGDQPQHF
NA TRBJ1-4 NA TRBV19 TGTGCCAGTAGTAGGGGTTTGGTTGGTGAAAAACTGTTTTTT CASSRGLVGEKLFF
NA TRBJ2-1 NA TRBV4-2 TGTGCCAGCAGCCCGCAGCGGACAGCCAGCTCCTACAATGAGCAGTTCTTC CASSPQRTASSYNEQFF
NA TRBJ2-5 NA TRBV15 TGTGCCACCAGCAGAGGACGACAGGGAGGGAAGACCCAGTACTTC CATSRGRQGGKTQYF
NA TRBJ2-5 NA TRBV10-3 TGTGCCATCAGTGAGTCTCGAGAGACCCAGTACTTC CAISESRETQYF
NA TRBJ2-7 NA TRBV5-5 TGTGCCAGCAGCCCCGGGGCATTCCCTGGCACGGAGCAGTACTTC CASSPGAFPGTEQYF
NA TRBJ2-1 NA TRBV7-2 TGTGCCAGCAGCTTAGCGTCCAGGAATGAGCAGTTCTTC CASSLASRNEQFF
NA TRBJ2-7 NA TRBV6-5 TGTGCCAGCAGTTACGTTTCTGGCAGTTCCTACGAGCAGTACTTC CASSYVSGSSYEQYF
TRBD1 TRBJ2-2 NA TRBV5-6 TGTGCCAGCAGCTTTGGGACAGGGTTCACCGGGGAGCTGTTTTTT CASSFGTGFTGELFF
NA TRBJ2-4 NA TRBV13 TGTGCCAGCAGCTTAGTGTGGGACGCCGGGGCCAAAAACATTCAGTACTTC CASSLVWDAGAKNIQYF
NA TRBJ1-5 NA TRBV7-2 TGTGCCAGCAGCTTAGGGGGCCGGGGGGCCCAGCATTTT CASSLGGRGAQHF
TRBD1 TRBJ1-1 NA TRBV25-1 TGTGCCAGCAGGGGGACAGGGGGCACTGAAGCTTTCTTT CASRGTGGTEAFF
NA TRBJ1-2 NA TRBV5-6 TGTGCCAGCAACGGGGGCCCGCGGCGTGGCTACACCTTC CASNGGPRRGYTF
NA TRBJ2-7 NA TRBV5-4 TGTGCCAGCAGCCCCGAGGGACCACACGAGCAGTACTTC CASSPEGPHEQYF
TRBD1 TRBJ1-5 NA TRBV2 TGTGCCAGCAGGGAGGACAGGGCCCAGCCCCAGCATTTT CASREDRAQPQHF
NA TRBJ2-5 NA TRBV28 TGTGCCAGCCAGCTGGAGACCCAGTACTTC CASQLETQYF
NA TRBJ2-7 NA TRBV18 TGTGCCAGCTCCCCAAGCCCCTACGAGCAGTACTTC CASSPSPYEQYF
NA TRBJ1-1 NA TRBV27 TGTGCCAGCAGTTTAGTGGGGCCCCCGGGCACTGAAGCTTTCTTT CASSLVGPPGTEAFF
NA TRBJ1-5 NA TRBV28 TGTGCCAGCAGTCCCTTAGGGCCCAATCAGCCCCAGCATTTT CASSPLGPNQPQHF
NA TRBJ1-1 NA TRBV6-5 TGTGCCAGCAGTCAGGGACACGTGAACACTGAAGCTTTCTTT CASSQGHVNTEAFF
NA TRBJ2-7 once TRBV7-8 TGTGCCAGCAGCTTAGATCAGGGTCCCTACTACGAGCAGTACTTC CASSLDQGPYYEQYF
TRBD2 TRBJ2-7 NA TRBV4-2 TGTGCCAGCAGCCAAACGGTGGGGCGGGGGTTAGGGTACGAGCAGTACTTC CASSQTVGRGLGYEQYF
NA TRBJ2-3 NA TRBV6-4 TGTGCCAGCAGTGACTCGAGTTTGGGGGGTGCAGATACGCAGTATTTT CASSDSSLGGADTQYF
NA TRBJ2-5 NA TRBV7-2 TGTGCCAGCAGCTTAGCGGGGGGGCGGACCCAGTACTTC CASSLAGGRTQYF